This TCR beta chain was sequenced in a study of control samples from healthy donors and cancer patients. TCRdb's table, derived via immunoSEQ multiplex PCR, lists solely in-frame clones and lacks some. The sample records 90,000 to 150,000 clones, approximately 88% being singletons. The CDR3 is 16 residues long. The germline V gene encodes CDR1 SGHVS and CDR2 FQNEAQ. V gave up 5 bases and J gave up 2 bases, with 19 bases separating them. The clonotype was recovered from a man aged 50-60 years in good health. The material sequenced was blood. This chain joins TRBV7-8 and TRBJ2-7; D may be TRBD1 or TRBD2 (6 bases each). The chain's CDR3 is CASSLLKQGGPYEQYF. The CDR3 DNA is TGTGCCAGCAGCCTTCTAAAACAGGGAGGCCCCTACGAGCAGTACTTC.